This T cell receptor (beta chain) was sequenced in a study of T cell responses to AZD1222 COVID-19 vaccine (dated by TCRdb to the early 2020s). Study-wide context: AZD1222 recipients given second doses at about 4 weeks or at about 12 weeks were pooled, since spike-specific TCR depth and breadth were not found to differ between the two schedules. TCR sequencing was performed for fewer than 250 trial participants, of whom around 200 were given two doses of AZD1222 and some 25 were given two doses of MenACWY control vaccine. Trial participants were enrolled by age into 18-55, 56-69 and 70-plus year subgroups, with around 150, 28 and 57 TCR-sequenced participants respectively.

The CDR3 regions of human TCRbeta chains were analyzed by immunosequencing. For the original study's pipeline: Repertoire TCRs were checked for matches against a reference library of SARS-CoV-2-specific TCRs that had been generated using the MIRA antigen-specificity platform. Breadth was defined as the fraction of unique TCRs that were SARS-CoV-2-associated. Depth was defined as the fraction of total T cells that were SARS-CoV-2-associated. Using the MIRA data, each spike-specific TCR was assigned both to the spike region to which the TCR was reactive and to a CD4 or CD8 class. Log10-transformed breadth and depth values were compared by one-way ANOVA with Sidak's multiple comparisons tests. TCRdb provides this immuneACCESS table in a form limited to in-frame rearrangements. Some clones are lacking; in checked studies, under half of them reflect an unresolved V gene, and why the rest are absent is not known. V and J calls and clone size are those listed in that table; D and trimming were worked out from the DNA. The sample profile shows 120,000 or so clones; about 89% of them were found once. In total, the top ten clones hold 25% to 30% of the sample.

Comment on this clone: This receptor's antigen is unknown. No quality values exist for individual bases; no much larger clone is one base distant.

General study outcomes and caveats: After two AZD1222 doses, both the breadth and the depth of spike-specific TCRs were significantly higher than at day 0 and than in MenACWY recipients. The vaccine-associated CD4 TCRs covered the entire spike protein, and the dominant responses fell in regions 160-218 and 743-854. Conclusions about previously exposed vaccinees are limited because only five or six AZD1222 recipients were SARS-CoV-2 seropositive at baseline. Nearly half of unique spike-specific TCRs reportedly recognized epitopes outside regions mutated in the B.1.351 and B.1.1.7 variants. Because no samples from the day 14 peak response were available, repertoires could be characterized only after the peak T cell response. The 56-69-year group was small, and its depth increase did not reach significance, likely because of low power. Most participants were white British and females outnumbered males, and the authors suggested that clonal diversity may have been underestimated.

V ends up 3 bases short and J 5 bases short, with an unmatched junction base count of 4. The cysteine opens and the phenylalanine closes a CDR3 of 15 amino acids. The only DNA kept is the CDR3, 45 bases in frame from the first base. CDR1 and CDR2, per the germline V gene, are LGHNA and YNFKEQ. Read against the paper, the sample's time point label means: baseline before first vaccination. Vaccinee samples came from UK trials COV001 and COV002, including a single-blind randomized controlled phase 2/3 trial of AZD1222 (ChAdOx1 nCoV-19) in healthy adults. For TCRbeta chain sequencing, PBMC samples were collected from trial participants at day 0 and at day 28 after the second dose.

The rearrangement combines TRBV4-2 with TRBJ2-1; 10 bases in the middle match TRBD2. Material: peripheral blood, obtained on day 0 of AZD1222 vaccination. This TCR derives from an adult in good health. The sequenced DNA: TGTGCCAGCAGCCAGGGACTAGCGCCGAACAATGAGCAGTTCTTC. The translation is CASSQGLAPNNEQFF.